The sequence of this T cell receptor (beta chain) was determined in a study of cytomegalovirus exposure and HLA in healthy donors. Study results and limitations: V- and J-gene trimming of TCR beta was linked (in a later analysis) to a missense DCLRE1C variant. An analysis done earlier found most TCR beta V segments productive about 90% or about 30% of the time. CMV serostatus stood as the only immune exposure information on hand.

Samples came from healthy bone marrow donors. This clone has more than one count but fewer than ten. Its specificity is not known. PCR amplification relied on 60 Vbeta primers (plus 13 Jbeta primers). Some clones are missing from TCRdb's copy, which holds only in-frame ones; the method was immunoSEQ multiplex PCR. The table records some 130,000 clones, more than 70% of them present only once. In germline, CDR1 is SGHRS, CDR2 YFSETQ. V lost 4 bases, J lost 4 bases, and 9 bases lay in between. This CDR3 region has 14 residues. This TCR was recovered from a man aged 35 to 55 in good health and CMV-seronegative. This rearrangement joins TRBV5-1 to TRBJ1-6, with a tentative D call TRBD1 (5 bases). The material sequenced was PBMCs. Here the CDR3 DNA reads TGCGCCAGCAGCCTCGACAGTTATAATTCACCCCTCCACTTT. This sequence encodes CASSLDSYNSPLHF.